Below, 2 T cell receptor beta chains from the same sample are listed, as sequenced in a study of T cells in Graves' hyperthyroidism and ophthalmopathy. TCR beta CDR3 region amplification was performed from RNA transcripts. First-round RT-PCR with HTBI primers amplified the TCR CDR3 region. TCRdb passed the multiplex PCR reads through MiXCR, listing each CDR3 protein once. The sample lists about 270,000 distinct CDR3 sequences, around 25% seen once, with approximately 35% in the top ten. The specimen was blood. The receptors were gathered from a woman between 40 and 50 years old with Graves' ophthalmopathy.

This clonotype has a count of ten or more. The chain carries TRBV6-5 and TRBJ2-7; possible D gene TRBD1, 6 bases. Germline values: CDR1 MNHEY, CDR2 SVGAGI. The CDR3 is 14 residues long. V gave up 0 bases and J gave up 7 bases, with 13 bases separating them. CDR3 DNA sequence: TGTGCCAGCAGTTACTCGGGGGACCAGGGGGAGCAGTACTTC. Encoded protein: CASSYSGDQGEQYF.

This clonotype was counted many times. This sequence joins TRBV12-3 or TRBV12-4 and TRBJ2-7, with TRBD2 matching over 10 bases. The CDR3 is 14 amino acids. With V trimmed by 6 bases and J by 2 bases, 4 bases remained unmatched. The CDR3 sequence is CASRGAGGAYEQYF. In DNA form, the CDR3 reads TGTGCCAGCAGGGGAGCGGGAGGGGCCTACGAGCAGTACTTC.